Listed here is a single TCR beta chain. No antigen is known for it. This entry comes from a study of Graves' ophthalmopathy and Graves' hyperthyroidism. This CDR3 contains 18 residues. The V segment lost 5 bases and the J segment 1 base; nucleotides outside the gene matches: 11. General study results and limits: Forecasting of ophthalmopathy progression by the model achieved more than 70% sensitivity and around 77% specificity. A 13-signature model separated ophthalmopathy from stable hyperthyroidism, reaching roughly 85% sensitivity and less than 82% specificity cross-validated.

Researchers took RNA transcripts and amplified TCR beta CDR3 regions from them. Second-round multiplex PCR followed a first-round RT-PCR using HTBI primers. MiXCR was run by TCRdb on the multiplex PCR reads, yielding one entry per CDR3 protein. The sample shows hundreds of thousands of distinct CDR3 sequences, roughly 41% of them seen only once. The chain links TRBV12-3 or TRBV12-4 to TRBJ1-3; 10 nucleotides line up with TRBD1. This clonotype was obtained from an adult man with Graves' ophthalmopathy. The specimen was peripheral blood. The CDR3 bases are TGTGCCAGCAGTCGAACCGAGACAGGGGGCGCTTCTGGAAACACCATATATTTT. Translated: CASSRTETGGASGNTIYF.